Here is one TCR beta chain with its context. Some clones are missing from TCRdb's copy, which holds only in-frame ones; the method was immunoSEQ multiplex PCR. Altogether 60,000 or so clones are present, 75% to 95% being singletons, with the ten largest covering approximately 0.45%. This record comes from a study of T cell changes during pregnancy in multiple sclerosis. Germline CDR1 SGHTS, CDR2 YDEGEE. The CDR3 spans 13 residues. V lost 4 bases and J lost 2, with 10 bases in between. The sequences come from CD4+ T cells from peripheral blood mononuclear cells, collected after pregnancy. The genes are TRBV5-8 and TRBJ2-7; D perhaps matches TRBD1 (7 bases). The source of this sequence is a female donor in good health, enrolled as a control in a pregnancy study. The CDR3 DNA reads TGTGCCAGCAGCGGCGGGACAGCCTACGAGCAGTACTTC. This gives the protein CASSGGTAYEQYF. Looking up the rest from reference TRBV5-8 and TRBJ2-7 gives the full variable domain: EAGVTQSPTHLIKTRGQQATLRCSPISGHTSVYWYQQALGLGLQFLLWYDEGEERNRGNFPPRFSGRQFPNYSSELNVNALELEDSALYLCASSGGTAYEQYFGPGTRLTVT.